This T cell receptor beta chain was captured by sequencing in a study of T cells in Graves' hyperthyroidism and ophthalmopathy. At the level of the study: Peripheral blood was obtained at initial diagnosis, preceding any treatment. Findings and caveats of the study: Blood shared most expanded thyroid clonotypes above 0.001.

This clonotype was seen repeatedly, ten times or more. As yet, its antigen is unknown. The V and J ends lost 8 bases and 6 bases respectively, with 10 bases between them. From germline, CDR1 is SEHNR and CDR2 FQNEAQ (reference sequence). CDR3 length: 12 residues. From RNA transcripts, TCR beta CDR3 regions were amplified. Researchers ran a first-round RT-PCR on the TCR CDR3 using the HTBI primer set. Each CDR3 protein is one row after TCRdb ran MiXCR on the multiplex PCR reads. The data show 300,000 to 400,000 distinct CDR3 sequences, 14% seen once. Hyperthyroidism in the patients, aged 18 to 65, was newly diagnosed and under 2 months in duration. Those patients with uncontrolled infection, other autoimmune disease, pregnancy or lactation were excluded.

The sequenced sample was blood. The receptor's source is a woman in her 30s with Graves' hyperthyroidism. This sequence joins TRBV7-9 and TRBJ2-2; no definite D call. The CDR3 coding sequence is TGTGCCAGCCGACCCTTGGCCGGGGAGCTGTTTTTT. It codes for CASRPLAGELFF.